This entry lists 13 T cell receptor beta chains sequenced from one sample in a study of blood T cell repertoires in COVID-19. This table comes from immunoSEQ multiplex PCR, and its TCRdb copy is limited to in-frame clones, with some not included. In the table there are some 250,000 clones, around 87% of which are singletons. Source material: peripheral blood. The receptors originated from a woman between 65 and 79 years old with active or convalescent COVID-19.

The chain employs TRBV28 and TRBJ1-1; D possibly corresponds to TRBD1 (6 bases). There are 13 residues in the CDR3. CDR1 is MDHEN and CDR2 is SYDVKM in the germline V gene. Trimming cost V 7 bases and J 4 bases, with 13 bases left between them. CDR3 sequence: CASKRGGATEAFF. The CDR3 coding sequence is TGTGCCAGCAAAAGGGGGGGGGCCACTGAAGCTTTCTTT.

The chain employs TRBV7-9 and TRBJ1-4; D is possibly TRBD1 (5 bases). Germline loops: CDR1 SEHNR, CDR2 FQNEAQ (reference sequence). The CDR3 spans 14 residues. The germline V and J ends were trimmed by 4 bases and 7 bases, with 13 bases remaining between them. The CDR3 region is CASSSDRRGEKLFF. CDR3 in DNA: TGTGCCAGCAGCTCGGACCGAAGGGGTGAAAAACTGTTTTTT.

The chain carries TRBV6-2 or TRBV6-3 and TRBJ2-1, with 10 bases aligning to TRBD1. This CDR3 is 16 amino acids long. With V trimmed by 0 bases and J by 8 bases, 7 bases remained unmatched. Germline CDR1 reads MNHEY; CDR2 reads SVGEGT. This chain's CDR3 is CASSYSQRTGGHEQFF. In nucleotides, the CDR3 is TGTGCCAGCAGTTACTCCCAACGGACAGGGGGACATGAGCAGTTCTTC.

The chain recombines TRBV7-3 with TRBJ2-5; no clear D gene. The CDR3 sequence is 13 residues long. The V gene lost 4 bases and the J gene lost 5 bases, with 11 bases spanning the gap. Looked up from germline, CDR1 is SGHTA and CDR2 is FQGTGA. The CDR3 reads CASSSSSSETQYF. In DNA form, the CDR3 reads TGTGCCAGCAGCTCGTCCAGTTCGGAGACCCAGTACTTC.

The rearrangement uses TRBV11-2 and TRBJ2-7, with TRBD2 matching 7 bases. J gave up 5 bases and V 0 bases, and 7 bases lay outside the gene matches. The CDR3 extends over 15 amino acids. Looked up from germline, CDR1 is SGHAT and CDR2 is FQNNGV. CDR3 sequence (DNA): TGTGCCAGCAGCTTAGAACGGGCCGGGAGGAACGAGCAGTACTTC. Translating gives CASSLERAGRNEQYF.

This chain uses TRBV3-1 (or the pseudogene TRBV3-2) with TRBJ1-1; D possibly corresponds to TRBD1 (5 bases). Trimming removed 4 bases from V and 0 bases from J, with 15 bases in between. CDR1 is LGHDT and CDR2 is YNNKEL in the germline V gene (reference sequence). The CDR3 extends over 16 amino acids. The CDR3 region is CASSRTGGVLNTEAFF. CDR3 in DNA: TGTGCCAGCAGCCGCACTGGGGGGGTCCTGAACACTGAAGCTTTCTTT.

This chain uses TRBV20-1 with TRBJ2-7, with a tentative D call TRBD1 (5 bases). The CDR3 is 14 residues long. V lost 3 bases, J lost 3 bases, and 15 bases lay in between. Per the germline V gene, CDR1 is DFQATT and CDR2 is SNEGSKA (reference sequence). CDR3 nucleotide sequence: TGCAGTGCTAGTAACAGGCCTTCTTTCTACGAGCAGTACTTC. As protein: CSASNRPSFYEQYF.

The table lists this clone with a few counts. The chain recombines TRBV2 with TRBJ1-6, with a weak D call TRBD1 (6 bases). CDR1 is SNHLY, CDR2 FYNNEI, per germline. This CDR3 spans 13 amino acids. The V end lost 10 bases, the J end lost 7 bases, and 14 bases lay between the germline ends. CDR3: CATQGEANSPLHF. The CDR3 nucleotides are TGTGCCACACAGGGAGAGGCCAATTCACCCCTCCACTTT.

This clone appeared a single time. This chain uses TRBV7-8 with TRBJ1-2; no clear D. CDR3 length: 15 amino acids. Germline assignment: CDR1 SGHVS and CDR2 FQNEAQ. Trimming stripped 2 bases from V and 8 bases from J, with 18 bases between. The CDR3 loop is CASSLMPAVKRGYTF. The CDR3, as DNA: TGTGCCAGCAGCTTAATGCCGGCGGTGAAAAGGGGCTACACCTTC.

This chain links TRBV19 with TRBJ1-2; D ambiguous. The V gene lost 3 bases and the J gene lost 3 bases, with 8 bases spanning the gap. Germline CDR1 reads LNHDA; CDR2 reads SQIVND (reference sequence). This CDR3 has 13 residues. The CDR3 DNA reads as TGTGCCAGTAGTATGCAGGCAGACTATGGCTACACCTTC. Protein sequence: CASSMQADYGYTF. Variable domain in full (rest from reference TRBV19 and TRBJ1-2): DGGITQSPKYLFRKEGQNVTLSCEQNLNHDAMYWYRQDPGQGLRLIYYSQIVNDFQKGDIAEGYSVSREKKESFPLTVTSAQKNPTAFYLCASSMQADYGYTFGSGTRLTVV.

CDR3 in DNA: TGTGCCAGCAGTTATACAGATAATTCACCCCTCCACTTT. Its protein product is CASSYTDNSPLHF. The gene calls are TRBV6-5 and TRBJ1-6; D remains ambiguous. V was shortened by 3 bases and J by 5 bases, with 5 bases between the two germline ends. CDR3 size: 13 residues. Per germline, CDR1 MNHEY and CDR2 SVGAGI.

This clone occurred once. This chain joins TRBV20-1 and TRBJ2-5; TRBD2 is a possible D gene (5 bases). Per the germline V gene, CDR1 is DFQATT and CDR2 is SNEGSKA (reference sequence). The CDR3 is made up of 11 amino acids. CDR3 sequence reads: CSQTSGETQYF. As DNA, the CDR3 is TGCAGCCAAACGTCGGGGGAGACCCAGTACTTC.

This chain uses TRBV10-3 with TRBJ1-1, with 8 nucleotides matching TRBD1. V was pared by 7 bases and J by 1 base, with 2 bases of the junction left unmatched. The CDR3 is made up of 13 amino acids. Germline CDR1 ENHRY, CDR2 SYGVKD. DNA of the CDR3: TGTGCCATCATAGGGACAGGGAACACTGAAGCTTTCTTT. Its protein product is CAIIGTGNTEAFF.